Listed below are T cell receptor beta chains from one sample, sequenced in a study of beta chain features in type 1 diabetes. Data came from immunoSEQ multiplex PCR; TCRdb stores just in-frame clones and leaves some out. The sample lists some 44,000 clones, approximately 53% seen once, with about 0.25% in the top ten. The sample comprised stem cell memory CD4+ T cells from blood. The receptor source for this set is a woman aged 25 to 39 in good health. Both conserved end residues are part of each CDR3. The D gene is left open where the match is weak. Expanded clones get a size class; other rows say once, few or many, or leave the size out.

j_call v_call clone_size d_call cdr3_nt cdr3_aa
TRBJ1-4 TRBV5-1 - - TGCGCCAGCAGCGGAGGACAGCCAACTAATGAAAAACTGTTTTTT CASSGGQPTNEKLFF
TRBJ2-5 TRBV7-2 few TRBD2 TGTGCCAGCAGCTTTCCGGGGGGCCAAGAGACCCAGTACTTC CASSFPGGQETQYF
TRBJ2-7 TRBV6-1 once - TGTGCCAGCAGTGAAGCTAGGATGTCTCCCTACGAGCAGGACTTC CASSEARMSPYEQDF
TRBJ2-2 TRBV4-1 - TRBD1 TGCGCCAGCAGCCAAGGTGACAGGGCCGGAACCGGGGAGCTGTTTTTT CASSQGDRAGTGELFF
TRBJ2-5 TRBV6-5 - - TGTGCCAGCAGTTACTCGAGACAGACATACCAAGAGACCCAGTACTTC CASSYSRQTYQETQYF
TRBJ2-1 TRBV16 few TRBD2 TGTGCCAGCAGCCCATCCGGGACTAGCGGGAATGAGCAGTTCTTC CASSPSGTSGNEQFF
TRBJ2-1 TRBV5-4 - - TGTGCCAGCAGCCCCCGGTCTGGGAGCGGAGCCTCCTACAATGAGCAGTTCTTC CASSPRSGSGASYNEQFF
TRBJ1-1 TRBV29-1 few - TGCAGCGGGGGGGGCCAGGGGTTGGGCACTGAAGCTTTCTTT CSGGGQGLGTEAFF
TRBJ2-5 TRBV6-1 - - TGTGCCAGCAGTGGGCAGGGGAGAGAAGAGACCCAGTACTTC CASSGQGREETQYF
TRBJ2-3 TRBV5-1 - TRBD1 TGCGCCAGCAACCGGGACAGGGCTAGCACAGATACGCAGTATTTT CASNRDRASTDTQYF
TRBJ2-1 TRBV15 - TRBD1 TGTGCCACCAGCAGAGACAGAACAGGGGTGAGGTCCTACAATGAGCAGTTCTTC CATSRDRTGVRSYNEQFF
TRBJ2-5 TRBV25-1 - TRBD2 TGTGCCAGCTCGGGACTAGCGTCGGAGACCCAGTACTTC CASSGLASETQYF
TRBJ2-7 TRBV30 - TRBD2 TGTGCCTGGAGTTGGGAGGGGCGGTACGAGCAGTACTTC CAWSWEGRYEQYF
TRBJ1-1 TRBV28 few - TGTGCCAGCGTTCCCGGACAAAGATGGGGGGGGGAAGCTTTCTTT CASVPGQRWGGEAFF
TRBJ2-7 TRBV7-8 - TRBD2 TGTGCCAGCAGCTCGGTGCTGGGGCTAGCGGCTACCTACGAGCAGTACTTC CASSSVLGLAATYEQYF
TRBJ2-1 TRBV7-3 - - TGTGCCAGCAGCTTTAAGGGCGGGCCCTCCTACAATGAGCAGTTCTTC CASSFKGGPSYNEQFF
TRBJ1-1 TRBV5-1 - - TGCGCCAGCAGCTTGGGTCCAGCGAGTATGAACACTGAAGCTTTCTTT CASSLGPASMNTEAFF
TRBJ2-3 TRBV11-2 - - TGTGCCAGCAGCTTCGGGGGGCAGGCAGATACGCAGTATTTT CASSFGGQADTQYF
TRBJ1-1 TRBV27 - - TGTGCCAGCAGTTTAGCAGGGAGGGGTACTGAAGCTTTCTTT CASSLAGRGTEAFF
TRBJ1-5 TRBV28 few TRBD1 TGTGCCAGCAGTGGGACAGGCGTTGGTCAGCCCCAGCATTTT CASSGTGVGQPQHF